This paragraph reports one TCR beta chain. The repertoire was sequenced with immunoSEQ multiplex PCR; TCRdb's copy has only in-frame clones and lacks some. The repertoire holds about 40,000 clones, with around three quarters as singletons. The sample originates from a study of blood T cell repertoires in COVID-19. Study summary: Sources were T cells, B-cell-depleted T cells, or PBMCs; the material itself was cDNA or gDNA.

Sequencing used peripheral blood. This receptor was identified in an elderly woman with acute or convalescent COVID-19.

The CDR3 is CASRKQGNEQYF. Here the CDR3 DNA reads TGTGCCAGCAGGAAACAGGGAAACGAGCAGTACTTC. This sequence joins TRBV6-5 and TRBJ2-7; tentatively, D is TRBD1 (6 bases). Trimming took off 6 bases at V and 5 bases at J, with 11 bases between the two ends. Germline V gene sequence: CDR1 MNHEY, CDR2 SVGAGI. The CDR3 extends over 12 amino acids.